This TCR beta chain was sequenced for a study of early T cells in non-severe SARS-CoV-2 infection. The overall study: Whole-blood bulk RNA, unsorted, was sequenced, and chains were unpaired.

Findings and limits, study-wide: The VDJdb matching leaned toward anti-spike CD8 responses and overlooked private and CD4 specificities.

The length of the CDR3 is 11 residues. V was trimmed by 6 bases and J by 13 bases, leaving 18 bases between them. The germline V gene has CDR1 DFQATT and CDR2 SNEGSKA (reference sequence). Individually, cDNA molecules had unique molecular identifiers attached to them. From the 5' RACE reads, TCRdb called clonotypes with MiXCR, one entry per CDR3 protein. Of some 80,000 distinct CDR3 sequences in the sample, around 10% were seen once. To note about this clonotype: Its antigen is as yet unknown.

This sequence originates from an adult who was a healthcare worker with PCR-confirmed SARS-CoV-2 infection or an uninfected control (not recorded which). The donor label of this sample is uncertain. The starting material was whole blood, obtained at baseline. The rearrangement links TRBV20-1 to TRBJ2-5; D might be TRBD2 (6 bases). The DNA for the CDR3 is TGCAGTGCCCAGGAAGAACTAGCTCGGTACTTC. Protein sequence: CSAQEELARYF.